One and the same sample provided the 20 T cell receptor beta chains below, sequenced in a study of T cells in localized non-small cell lung cancer. Here immunoSEQ multiplex PCR was the method, and the copy in TCRdb shows in-frame clones only, minus some. The sample gives 7,000 to 8,500 clones, over 50% of which show up once; less than 9% is in the top ten. The specimen was lymph node tissue, collected before any cancer treatment. The receptors shown here come from a male donor older than 55 with stage I squamous cell lung carcinoma.

The rearrangement links TRBV19 to TRBJ2-1; D might be TRBD2 (5 bases). V lost 0 bases, J lost 4 bases, and 10 bases lay in between. This CDR3 has 15 amino acids. Germline V gene data show CDR1 as LNHDA and CDR2 as SQIVND (reference sequence). The CDR3, as DNA: TGTGCCAGTAGTATAGAGGCGGGCCTGTACAATGAGCAGTTCTTC. Amino acid sequence: CASSIEAGLYNEQFF.

This chain joins TRBV19 and TRBJ2-1; D gene uncertain. Trimming took off 8 bases at V and 2 bases at J, with 13 bases between the two ends. Germline V CDR1 and CDR2: LNHDA, SQIVND (reference sequence). The CDR3 has 14 residues. The DNA of the CDR3 is TGTGCCAGTTCTCCTCAGACAACCTACAATGAGCAGTTCTTC. This translates into CASSPQTTYNEQFF.

The CDR3 sequence: CAWSTRAGGNEKLFF. The CDR3 bases are TGTGCCTGGAGTACGAGGGCAGGGGGTAATGAAAAACTGTTTTTT. This chain links TRBV30 with TRBJ1-4; 7 bases line up with TRBD1. CDR1 GTSNPN and CDR2 SVGIG come from the germline V gene (reference sequence). V shed 2 bases and J 4 bases; nucleotides not matched to a gene: 7. The CDR3 consists of 15 residues. The full variable domain, with the rest looked up from reference TRBV30 and TRBJ1-4, is SQTIHQWPATLVQPVGSPLSLECTVEGTSNPNLYWYRQAAGRGLQLLFYSVGIGQISSEVPQNLSASRPQDRQFILSSKKLLLSDSGFYLCAWSTRAGGNEKLFFGSGTQLSVL.

This clone was counted between two and nine times. Read coverage stops 1 residue before the CDR3 terminus; the germline J gene supplies the remainder. This chain connects TRBV6-1 to TRBJ2-7; D might be TRBD2 (5 bases). V was cut by 1 base and J by 3 bases, with 7 bases left in between. CDR1 is MNHNS and CDR2 is SASEGT in the germline V gene. The CDR3 has 13 residues. The CDR3 bases that were read are TGTGCCAGCAGTGAAGGACTACACTACGAGCAGTAC. Protein product: CASSEGLHYEQY. The whole CDR3 protein reads CASSEGLHYEQYF.

This clone turned up a few times. V usage is TRBV1 and J usage is TRBJ2-7; no check of the table's D call, TRBD2, against the DNA was made. TRBV1 represents a pseudogene. The CDR3 consists of 15 residues. CDR3 residues: CASSQTYSGNNEQYF. The CDR3 DNA reads TGCGCCAGCAGCCAAACTTATAGCGGAAATAACGAGCAGTACTTC.

This clone turned up a few times. CDR3 nucleotide sequence: TGTGCCAGCAGCTTCGGGACTAGCGGGGGGTATACGCAGTATTTT. Translated, it gives CASSFGTSGGYTQYF. The chain has TRBV11-3 and TRBJ2-3; TRBD2 matches 15 bases. The CDR3 is 15 amino acids. The V and J ends lost 3 bases and 7 bases, in that order; junction bases with no gene match: 2. CDR1 SGHNT and CDR2 YENEEA come from the germline V gene.

This clone has just a few counts. At one of its ends the junction is not consistent with the germline gene, which may arise from a read error. The chain is built from TRBV6-1 and TRBJ1-2; D is unresolved. This CDR3 has 12 residues. From germline, CDR1 is MNHNS and CDR2 SASEGT. This CDR3 is CAISEVGSGYTF. The CDR3 nucleotides are TGTGCCATCAGTGAAGTGGGGTCTGGCTACACCTTC.

The gene calls are TRBV19 and TRBJ1-1; a weak D match, TRBD1 (5 bases). The germline V and J ends were trimmed by 0 bases and 2 bases, with 7 bases remaining between them. This CDR3 is built from 14 residues. The germline V gene has CDR1 LNHDA and CDR2 SQIVND (reference sequence). The CDR3 loop is CASSIETANTEAFF. The CDR3 region has the DNA TGTGCCAGTAGTATAGAGACAGCCAACACTGAAGCTTTCTTT.

The genes are TRBV6-8 and TRBJ2-3; D is perhaps TRBD2 (6 bases). The V gene's germline CDR1 is MNHGY and CDR2 SAAAGT. The CDR3 covers 17 residues. Between the trimmed V and J ends, which lost 6 bases and 5 bases, there was a span of 24 bases. CDR3 amino acids: CASSRAGRPPSEDTQYF. In DNA, the CDR3 is TGTGCCAGCAGCCGCGCGGGGAGGCCTCCGAGTGAAGATACGCAGTATTTT.

The rearrangement joins TRBV12-5 to TRBJ2-7; D possibly uses TRBD1 or TRBD2 (7 bases each). The CDR3 spans 17 residues. Germline CDR1 and CDR2: LGHNT and FRNRAP. The V and J ends lost 5 bases and 3 bases respectively, with 23 bases between them. Written as DNA, the CDR3 is TGTGCTAGTGGTCATACCCAGGGGGGGCCTCGAGGCTACGAGCAGTACTTC. This sequence encodes CASGHTQGGPRGYEQYF.

The genes are TRBV19 and TRBJ2-1; the D gene is possibly TRBD1 (5 bases). The CDR3 is 11 amino acids. In germline, CDR1 is LNHDA, CDR2 SQIVND (reference sequence). The V and J ends lost 4 bases and 8 bases respectively, with 6 bases between them. In nucleotides, the CDR3 is TGTGCCAGTAGTACAGGGTATGAGCAGTTCTTC. Translating it yields CASSTGYEQFF.

This clone was detected a few times. The chain joins TRBV11-3 to TRBJ1-5, with a possible D match to TRBD1 (5 bases). This CDR3 is 16 amino acids long. CDR1 SGHNT and CDR2 YENEEA come from the germline V gene. Trimming stripped 3 bases from V and 7 bases from J, with 19 bases between. The CDR3 DNA sequence: TGTGCCAGCAGCTTTACGCGGACGGGGGGGTGGCAGCCCCAGCATTTT. This sequence encodes CASSFTRTGGWQPQHF.

The chain recombines TRBV6-8 with TRBJ2-3; 7 nucleotides align to TRBD1. After removal of 6 bases from V and 4 bases from J, the junction contained 4 bases not matched to a gene. The CDR3 has 13 amino acids. The germline gives CDR1 MNHGY, CDR2 SAAAGT. CDR3 in DNA: TGTGCCAGCAGCAACACAGGGGCAGATACGCAGTATTTT. Its protein is CASSNTGADTQYF.

The rearrangement links TRBV19 to TRBJ2-2, with D hard to call. Between the trimmed V and J ends, which lost 6 bases and 7 bases, there was a span of 18 bases. This CDR3 region has 15 residues. Per germline, CDR1 LNHDA and CDR2 SQIVND (reference sequence). The CDR3 DNA is TGTGCCAGTAGCCCCCTGCGAGGTCGTGGCGGGGAGCTGTTTTTT. Protein sequence: CASSPLRGRGGELFF. The full variable domain, with the rest looked up from reference TRBV19 and TRBJ2-2, is DGGITQSPKYLFRKEGQNVTLSCEQNLNHDAMYWYRQDPGQGLRLIYYSQIVNDFQKGDIAEGYSVSREKKESFPLTVTSAQKNPTAFYLCASSPLRGRGGELFFGEGSRLTVL.

This clone has only a few counts. The chain is built from TRBV18 and TRBJ2-1, with 8 bases that match TRBD2. Per germline, CDR1 KGHSH and CDR2 LQKENI. V lost 2 bases, J lost 8 bases, and 14 bases stayed unmatched. The CDR3 is made up of 17 amino acids. The CDR3 DNA reads as TGTGCCAGCTCACCAGGAGCGGGAGAGCCCCGAGGGTATGAGCAGTTCTTC. This sequence encodes CASSPGAGEPRGYEQFF.

This chain joins TRBV30 and TRBJ1-3; D remains ambiguous. This CDR3 region has 15 residues. Germline V lookup: CDR1 GTSNPN, CDR2 SVGIG (reference sequence). V was shortened by 0 bases and J by 2 bases, with 11 bases between the two germline ends. The chain's CDR3 is CAWSVRGIAGNTIYF. The CDR3 nucleotides are TGTGCCTGGAGTGTACGAGGGATCGCTGGAAACACCATATATTTT.

The CDR3 nucleotides are TGCGCCAGCAGTGAGGACAATGAGCAGTTCTTC. It encodes CASSEDNEQFF. The chain combines TRBV10-1 with TRBJ2-1; D unclear. Germline V gene lookup returns CDR1 WNHNN and CDR2 SYGVQD (reference sequence). This CDR3 is 11 amino acids long. V shed 2 bases and J shed 5 bases, with 1 base lying between them.

For this clone: The DNA holds an ambiguous or unread base, and X denotes its residue. The V gene is TRBV6-8, the J gene TRBJ2-5; D unresolved. V gave up 9 bases and J gave up 5 bases, with 16 bases separating them. CDR3 length: 13 amino acids. Germline V gene lookup returns CDR1 MNHGY and CDR2 SAAAGT. The CDR3 loop is CASIERXGETQYF. The CDR3 DNA follows: TGTGCCAGTATTGAAAGGRACGGGGAGACCCAGTACTTC.

This chain connects TRBV19 to TRBJ2-7; 8 bases fit TRBD1. The CDR3 covers 15 residues. V lost 1 base to trimming and J lost 4 bases; unmatched junction nucleotides: 6. Looked up from germline, CDR1 is LNHDA and CDR2 is SQIVND (reference sequence). CDR3 amino acids: CASSIVPTGGYEQYF. The CDR3 DNA reads TGTGCCAGTAGTATAGTTCCTACAGGGGGTTACGAGCAGTACTTC.

This chain joins TRBV6-8 and TRBJ2-4; no definite D call. This CDR3 is 14 amino acids long. Per the germline V gene, CDR1 is MNHGY and CDR2 is SAAAGT. V shed 3 bases and J shed 0 bases, with 6 bases lying between them. The CDR3 DNA reads as TGTGCCAGCAGTTATGACCAAGCCAAAAACATTCAGTACTTC. It translates to CASSYDQAKNIQYF.